The 14 T cell receptor beta chains below all came from one sample that was sequenced in a study of blood T cell repertoires in COVID-19. Clones were read by immunoSEQ multiplex PCR, and TCRdb kept only the in-frame ones, dropping some. Altogether roughly 360,000 clones are present, approximately 87% being singletons, with the ten largest covering more than 0.9%. The sequenced sample was PBMCs or T cells enriched from blood (not recorded which). Source of these receptors: a woman under 40 with acute COVID-19.

The chain carries TRBV11-2 and TRBJ1-6; D gene uncertain. Trimming stripped 5 bases from V and 3 bases from J, with 14 bases between. The germline V gene has CDR1 SGHAT and CDR2 FQNNGV. This CDR3 contains 16 residues. The CDR3 DNA reads as TGTGCCAGCAGCCCTAACCTCGACTACTATAATTCACCCCTCCACTTT. Amino acid sequence: CASSPNLDYYNSPLHF.

The chain joins TRBV7-9 to TRBJ1-3; TRBD1 aligns across 8 bases. The CDR3 sequence is 18 residues long. V gave up 5 bases and J gave up 0 bases; unmatched junction bases: 12. The germline CDR1 and CDR2 sequences are SEHNR and FQNEAQ (reference sequence). Written as DNA, the CDR3 is TGTGCCAGCAGCCTCCCCCGGGACAGGAGGTCCTCTGGAAACACCATATATTTT. It translates to CASSLPRDRRSSGNTIYF.

The chain combines TRBV4-1 with TRBJ1-3; D call uncertain. Trimming left V 4 bases short and J 0 bases short, with 13 bases between. CDR1 is MGHRA, CDR2 YSYEKL, per germline. The CDR3 consists of 16 residues. The CDR3 spells CASSLNSFYSGNTIYF. Written as DNA, the CDR3 is TGCGCCAGCAGCCTTAACAGCTTTTACTCTGGAAACACCATATATTTT.

The chain joins TRBV3-1 (or the pseudogene TRBV3-2) to TRBJ2-5, with TRBD1 matching over 8 bases. The CDR3 consists of 15 residues. CDR1 is LGHDT and CDR2 is YNNKEL in the germline V gene (reference sequence). The V and J ends lost 2 bases and 4 bases, in that order; junction bases with no gene match: 6. The CDR3 loop is CASSQPGQATETQYF. CDR3 DNA: TGTGCCAGCAGCCAACCGGGACAGGCTACAGAGACCCAGTACTTC.

The rearrangement joins TRBV11-3 to TRBJ1-4; tentatively, D is TRBD1 (5 bases). The CDR3 contains 15 residues. Between the trimmed V and J ends, which lost 7 bases and 4 bases, there was a span of 16 bases. Germline assignment: CDR1 SGHNT and CDR2 YENEEA. The CDR3 coding sequence is TGTGCCAGCAATACTTGGCGGGGGAATAATGAAAAACTGTTTTTT. This translates into CASNTWRGNNEKLFF.

The sample holds one count of this clone. The chain uses TRBV30 and TRBJ1-2; D gene ambiguous. Germline loops: CDR1 GTSNPN, CDR2 SVGIG (reference sequence). The CDR3 runs 11 residues. The V gene lost 3 bases and the J gene lost 3 bases, with 5 bases spanning the gap. CDR3 sequence (DNA): TGTGCCTGGAGACGGGACTATGGCTACACCTTC. Translation: CAWRRDYGYTF.

In DNA, the CDR3 is TGTGCCAGCAGTCGTACCGGGACAGGGGACCGTGGCTACACCTTC. It translates to CASSRTGTGDRGYTF. The chain recombines TRBV25-1 with TRBJ1-2, with 10 bases fitting TRBD1. The CDR3 spans 15 residues. Germline V lookup: CDR1 MGHDK, CDR2 SYGVNS. V lost 5 bases to trimming and J lost 7 bases; unmatched junction nucleotides: 10.

This clone was seen just once. The chain uses TRBV19 and TRBJ1-5; D possibly corresponds to TRBD1 (5 bases). CDR3 length: 12 amino acids. Trimming stripped 7 bases from V and 7 bases from J, with 11 bases between. Per the germline V gene, CDR1 is LNHDA and CDR2 is SQIVND (reference sequence). The CDR3 DNA follows: TGTGCCAGTAACCAGGGCTGGCAGCCCCAGCATTTT. It specifies CASNQGWQPQHF.

At least ten counts were recorded for this clone. The chain has TRBV19 and TRBJ1-2, with a weak D call TRBD1 (5 bases). The germline V gene has CDR1 LNHDA and CDR2 SQIVND (reference sequence). V was cut by 4 bases and J by 6 bases, with 15 bases left in between. The CDR3 has 14 residues. CDR3 nucleotides: TGTGCCAGTAGTACGATCGGGGGGTATGATGGCTACACCTTC. Translation gives CASSTIGGYDGYTF.

V is TRBV30 and J is TRBJ2-3, with D tentatively TRBD1 (5 bases). From germline, CDR1 is GTSNPN and CDR2 SVGIG (reference sequence). This CDR3 is 14 amino acids long. V lost 3 bases and J lost 4, with 14 bases in between. The CDR3 nucleotides are TGTGCCTGGAGCCAGGGCGGTACCTCAGATACGCAGTATTTT. It codes for CAWSQGGTSDTQYF.

This chain connects TRBV5-4 to TRBJ2-1, with 9 positions matching TRBD2. CDR3 length equals 15 residues. The junction had 11 bases not matched to a gene; V was cut back by 4 bases and J by 9 bases. The germline gives CDR1 SGHNT, CDR2 YYREEE (reference sequence). CDR3 sequence (DNA): TGTGCCAGCAGCAAACCCGGGACTAGCCGCGGTGAGCAGTTCTTC. It yields the protein CASSKPGTSRGEQFF.

In its sample, this clone was seen once. V usage is TRBV3-1 (or the pseudogene TRBV3-2) and J usage is TRBJ2-1; D is ambiguous. The CDR3 consists of 12 residues. Trimming stripped 3 bases from V and 7 bases from J, with 7 bases between. CDR1 LGHDT and CDR2 YNNKEL come from the germline V gene (reference sequence). DNA of the CDR3: TGTGCCAGCAGCCATCTAGAGAATGAGCAGTTCTTC. Amino acid sequence: CASSHLENEQFF.

This clone was found once. V is TRBV7-9 and J is TRBJ1-1; D gene uncertain. The V end was cut by 2 bases, the J end by 1 base, with 8 bases between. In germline, CDR1 is SEHNR, CDR2 FQNEAQ (reference sequence). The length of the CDR3 is 14 residues. The DNA of the CDR3 is TGTGCCAGCAGCTTACAACTAACGAACACTGAAGCTTTCTTT. It is translated as CASSLQLTNTEAFF.

This rearrangement joins TRBV24-1 to TRBJ1-1, with 7 bases aligning to TRBD1. CDR3 size: 13 residues. V trimming: 7 bases; J trimming: 1 base; junction bases outside the gene matches: 2. Germline CDR1 and CDR2: KGHDR and SFDVKD. The DNA of the CDR3 is TGTGCCACCAGCGACAGGGAGAACACTGAAGCTTTCTTT. Amino acids: CATSDRENTEAFF.